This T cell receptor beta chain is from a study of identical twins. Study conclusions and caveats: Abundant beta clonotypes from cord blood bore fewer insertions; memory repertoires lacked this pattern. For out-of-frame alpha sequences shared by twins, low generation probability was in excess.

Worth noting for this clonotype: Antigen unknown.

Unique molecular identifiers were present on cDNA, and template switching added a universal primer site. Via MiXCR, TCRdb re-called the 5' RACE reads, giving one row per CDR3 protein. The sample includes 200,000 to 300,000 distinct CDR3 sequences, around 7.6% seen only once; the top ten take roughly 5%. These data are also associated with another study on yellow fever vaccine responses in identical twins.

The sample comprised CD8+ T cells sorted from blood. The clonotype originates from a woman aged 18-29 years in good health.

The CDR3 DNA is TGCAGTGCTATAATTGCAGGGGCTGGTGGGGCCAACGTCCTGACTTTC. It is translated as CSAIIAGAGGANVLTF. The chain carries TRBV20-1 and TRBJ2-6, with a weak D call TRBD1 (6 bases). The CDR3 has 16 residues. The V end was cut by 4 bases, the J end by 3 bases, with 16 bases between. Germline-derived CDR1 and CDR2 are DFQATT and SNEGSKA (reference sequence).